One and the same sample provided the 23 T cell receptor beta chains below, sequenced in a study of regulatory T cells in long-lasting Graves disease. Arm-PCR of CDR3 regions and iRepertoire HTBI primers were the basis on which TCR beta libraries were built. TCRdb redid the calling of the multiplex PCR reads with MiXCR, one entry per CDR3 protein. The table records about 470,000 distinct CDR3 sequences, 20% to 25% of them present only once. Time point indicated: persistent/refractory GD, antithyroid drugs over 5 years with positive TRAb. After RNA was extracted from PBMCs, the TCR library was made from it. Sequenced here: peripheral blood mononuclear cells (PBMCs), sampled when the disease was refractory, from a patient treated with antithyroid drugs. These TCRs come from a female donor with Graves disease.

This chain connects TRBV20-1 to TRBJ2-1; D gene unclear. Deletions cut 0 bases from V and 0 bases from J, with 12 bases between. Germline-derived CDR1 and CDR2 are DFQATT and SNEGSKA (reference sequence). The CDR3 totals 16 residues. Here the CDR3 DNA reads TGCAGTGCTAGAGAGGACGGCAGGCTCTCCTACAATGAGCAGTTCTTC. Protein sequence: CSAREDGRLSYNEQFF.

The rearrangement joins TRBV3-1 to TRBJ1-2; no reliable D call. Trimming took 2 bases from V and 3 from J, leaving 19 bases between them. Germline lookup yields CDR1 LGHDT and CDR2 YNNKEL (reference sequence). This CDR3 has 17 amino acids. The CDR3 nucleotides are TGTGCCAGCAGCCAACCACCGGGCTTCCCCGCTGACTATGGCTACACCTTC. Its protein is CASSQPPGFPADYGYTF.

The chain joins TRBV7-6 to TRBJ2-1, with 7 bases that match TRBD2. This CDR3 has 14 residues. Germline V gene lookup returns CDR1 SGHVS and CDR2 FNYEAQ. Trimming cost V 3 bases and J 8 bases; bases outside gene matches: 7. CDR3 sequence: CASSLRENSYEQFF. The CDR3 DNA reads as TGTGCCAGCAGCTTGCGGGAGAACTCTTATGAGCAGTTCTTC.

This clonotype was detected many times. This chain connects TRBV7-9 to TRBJ2-5; D might be TRBD1 (6 bases). V lost 5 bases and J 3 bases, leaving 13 bases between the germline ends. The CDR3 has 14 residues. Per germline, CDR1 SEHNR and CDR2 FQNEAQ (reference sequence). CDR3 coding DNA: TGTGCCAGCAGCGACCGGGACAAGAAAGAGACCCAGTACTTC. Translating it yields CASSDRDKKETQYF.

At least ten counts were recorded for this clonotype. The rearrangement joins TRBV6-1 to TRBJ1-1, with D perhaps matching TRBD1 (5 bases). V was trimmed by 8 bases and J by 2 bases, leaving 12 bases between them. The CDR3 has 13 amino acids. The V gene's germline CDR1 is MNHNS and CDR2 SASEGT. The CDR3 DNA sequence: TGTGCCAGCCGAGACGGGGGAAACACTGAAGCTTTCTTT. Its protein product is CASRDGGNTEAFF.

At least ten counts were recorded for this clonotype. The chain carries TRBV2 and TRBJ1-5; D call uncertain. Trimming cost V 8 bases and J 4 bases, with 15 bases left between them. Germline assignment: CDR1 SNHLY and CDR2 FYNNEI. This CDR3 is 14 amino acids long. The CDR3 bases are TGTGCCAGCTCGGCCGGCAGCCAAAATCAGCCCCAGCATTTT. This sequence encodes CASSAGSQNQPQHF.

This clonotype was seen many times. This rearrangement joins TRBV29-1 to TRBJ1-5; a weak D match, TRBD1 (6 bases). The CDR3 runs to 13 residues. CDR1 and CDR2 from the germline V gene are SQVTM and ANQGSEA. The V end lost 6 bases, the J end lost 5 bases, and 14 bases lay between the germline ends. The CDR3: CSVQTSGDQPQHF. The CDR3 coding sequence is TGCAGCGTCCAAACCTCAGGGGATCAGCCCCAGCATTTT. Combining the CDR3 with reference TRBV29-1 and TRBJ1-5 gives the whole variable domain SAVISQKPSRDICQRGTSLTIQCQVDSQVTMMFWYRQQPGQSLTLIATANQGSEATYESGFVIDKFPISRPNLTFSTLTVSNMSPEDSSIYLCSVQTSGDQPQHFGDGTRLSIL.

This clonotype was detected many times. The V and J genes are TRBV29-1 and TRBJ2-7; D gene uncertain. V lost 5 bases to trimming and J lost 0 bases, with 14 bases between them. From germline, CDR1 is SQVTM and CDR2 ANQGSEA. This CDR3 contains 14 residues. The CDR3 loop reads CSVLGRVSSYEQYF. CDR3 DNA: TGCAGCGTTCTCGGGCGCGTGAGCTCCTACGAGCAGTACTTC.

The chain employs TRBV20-1 and TRBJ2-4; TRBD1 agrees at 8 bases. The length of the CDR3 is 16 residues. Germline V gives CDR1 DFQATT, CDR2 SNEGSKA (reference sequence). V dropped 7 bases and J dropped 3; count of bases not matched to a gene: 14. The CDR3 spells CSVQLQGERGKNIQYF. In nucleotides, the CDR3 is TGCAGTGTACAACTACAGGGGGAGAGGGGCAAAAACATTCAGTACTTC.

The V gene is TRBV12-3 or TRBV12-4, the J gene TRBJ2-3; no clear D. V dropped 6 bases and J dropped 9 bases, with 16 bases sitting between them. The CDR3 covers 13 residues. CDR3 protein: CASSQPFTGTQYF. The CDR3 DNA sequence: TGTGCCAGCAGCCAACCCTTCACGGGCACGCAGTATTTT.

V is TRBV29-1 and J is TRBJ2-5; D possibly uses TRBD1 or TRBD2 (5 bases each). The CDR3 runs to 17 residues. The V end was cut by 4 bases, the J end by 5 bases, with 26 bases between. Germline CDR1 SQVTM, CDR2 ANQGSEA. The CDR3 sequence: CSVVRGLGVGALETQYF. The CDR3, as DNA: TGCAGCGTTGTGCGTGGTTTGGGGGTCGGGGCATTGGAGACCCAGTACTTC.

This chain links TRBV24-1 with TRBJ2-1; D possibly corresponds to TRBD1 (6 bases). Trimming pared 9 bases from V and 2 bases from J, leaving 10 bases between. The CDR3 has 13 amino acids. Germline values: CDR1 KGHDR, CDR2 SFDVKD. CDR3: CATSRGPYNEQFF. In DNA, the CDR3 is TGTGCCACCTCCAGGGGCCCCTACAATGAGCAGTTCTTC.

This clonotype was recorded a few times. The chain couples TRBV29-1 to TRBJ2-7; perhaps TRBD2 as D (5 bases). CDR3 length equals 13 residues. The germline CDR1 and CDR2 sequences are SQVTM and ANQGSEA. V lost 6 bases to trimming and J lost 0 bases, with 12 bases between them. CDR3 nucleotides: TGCAGCGTCCGACTAAAAAGCTCCTACGAGCAGTACTTC. Amino acids: CSVRLKSSYEQYF.

Many counts were recorded for this clonotype. CDR3 DNA: TGTGCCAGTCTCCGGGTCCGAAGGGCCACTGAAGCTTTCTTT. This encodes CASLRVRRATEAFF. The chain has TRBV28 and TRBJ1-1; the D is unclear. V was trimmed by 9 bases and J by 4 bases, leaving 18 bases between them. Germline V lookup: CDR1 MDHEN, CDR2 SYDVKM. The CDR3 runs to 14 residues.

There are many counts of this clonotype. CDR3 residues: CASSPSTLYEQYF. CDR3 nucleotides: TGTGCCAGCTCACCAAGCACACTCTACGAGCAGTACTTC. This chain uses TRBV18 with TRBJ2-7; D gene ambiguous. The CDR3 spans 13 residues. V gave up 2 bases and J gave up 3 bases, with 8 bases separating them. Germline lookup yields CDR1 KGHSH and CDR2 LQKENI. Based on the CDR3 plus reference TRBV18 and TRBJ2-7, the full variable domain is NAGVMQNPRHLVRRRGQEARLRCSPMKGHSHVYWYRQLPEEGLKFMVYLQKENIIDESGMPKERFSAEFPKEGPSILRIQQVVRGDSAAYFCASSPSTLYEQYFGPGTRLTVT.

J is TRBJ1-5 and V is TRBV30, with a tentative D call TRBD1 (5 bases). Trimming took off 0 bases at V and 9 bases at J, with 12 bases between the two ends. Germline V lookup: CDR1 GTSNPN, CDR2 SVGIG (reference sequence). CDR3 length: 13 amino acids. The CDR3 is CAWSVGGGGPQHF. The CDR3 DNA reads as TGTGCCTGGAGTGTTGGGGGAGGAGGGCCCCAGCATTTT.

This clonotype appeared a few times. The CDR3 protein is CSASNRWEGDEQYF. The CDR3 region has the DNA TGCAGTGCTAGTAATCGGTGGGAGGGGGACGAGCAGTACTTC. The V gene is TRBV20-1, the J gene TRBJ2-7, with a possible D match to TRBD2 (7 bases). The germline V gene encodes CDR1 DFQATT and CDR2 SNEGSKA (reference sequence). The CDR3 extends over 14 amino acids. V was clipped by 3 bases and J by 5 bases, with 17 bases between them.

The chain's CDR3 is CASSVLSSGVKYEQYF. The CDR3 bases are TGTGCCAGCAGCGTCCTGAGTAGCGGGGTGAAATACGAGCAGTACTTC. This chain links TRBV7-8 with TRBJ2-7; 8 bases are shared with TRBD2. V shed 5 bases and J 4 bases; nucleotides not matched to a gene: 13. This CDR3 region has 16 residues. Germline CDR1 is SGHVS and CDR2 is FQNEAQ.

The chain links TRBV7-3 to TRBJ1-6; D possibly corresponds to TRBD1 (5 bases). The germline V gene encodes CDR1 SGHTA and CDR2 FQGTGA. The CDR3 is made up of 14 amino acids. Trimming took 4 bases from V and 5 from J, leaving 9 bases between them. In DNA, the CDR3 is TGTGCCAGCAGCTCCGACAGTCATAATTCACCCCTCCACTTT. This gives the protein CASSSDSHNSPLHF.

This clonotype has only a few counts. The chain uses TRBV9 and TRBJ2-7; a weak D match, TRBD1 (6 bases). Germline V CDR1 and CDR2: SGDLS, YYNGEE. CDR3 length equals 13 residues. Trimming took off 3 bases at V and 6 bases at J, with 13 bases between the two ends. Here the CDR3 reads CASSALRGSEQYF. For the CDR3, the DNA is TGTGCCAGCAGCGCACTCAGGGGCTCCGAGCAGTACTTC.

This clonotype has a count of ten or more. The rearrangement uses TRBV3-1 and TRBJ2-7, with 8 bases that match TRBD2. This CDR3 is 15 amino acids long. Trimming cost V 4 bases and J 3 bases; bases outside gene matches: 8. The V gene's germline CDR1 is LGHDT and CDR2 YNNKEL (reference sequence). CDR3 nucleotide sequence: TGTGCCAGCAGCCCTCAGGGACTAGTAGTCTACGAGCAGTACTTC. Translation: CASSPQGLVVYEQYF.

In this sample, this clonotype turned up a few times. The chain is built from TRBV15 and TRBJ2-3, with no clear D. Per germline, CDR1 LNHNV and CDR2 YYDKDF (reference sequence). The CDR3 contains 13 residues. The V gene lost 1 base and the J gene lost 2 bases, with 4 bases spanning the gap. CDR3 DNA sequence: TGTGCCACCAGCAGAGCCGTCACAGATACGCAGTATTTT. This codes for CATSRAVTDTQYF.

This clonotype has at least ten counts. This sequence joins TRBV12-3 or TRBV12-4 and TRBJ1-1; TRBD1 matches at 9 bases. Trimming removed 5 bases from V and 4 bases from J; junction bases left unmatched: 5. The CDR3 is 14 amino acids. The CDR3 spells CASSGGQGSTEAFF. The CDR3 DNA follows: TGTGCCAGCAGTGGGGGACAGGGCAGCACTGAAGCTTTCTTT.